Listed here is a single TCR beta chain. The data derive from a study of shared T cell receptors in the human thymus. With V trimmed by 8 bases and J by 2 bases, 3 bases remained unmatched. This CDR3 region has 14 residues. Germline CDR1 reads LNHNV; CDR2 reads YYDKDF (reference sequence). The assay was immunoSEQ multiplex PCR, and TCRdb's table has in-frame clones only and misses some. The data hold about 380,000 clones, with approximately 95% observed a single time. The specimen sequenced was thymocytes. The chain is built from TRBV15 and TRBJ2-2; TRBD1 matches at 9 bases. The origin of this receptor is a human donor. CDR3 sequence: CATLGQGNTGELFF. The CDR3 bases are TGTGCCACCCTGGGACAGGGCAACACCGGGGAGCTGTTTTTT.